The clone carrying this T cell receptor beta chain turned up a few times. The target antigen is unknown. The sample comes from a study of vaccination effects on CD4 cells after COVID-19. Germline-derived CDR1 and CDR2 are SGHRS and YFSETQ. J lost 6 bases, V lost 4 bases, and 12 bases had no gene match. This CDR3 contains 16 residues. With the ViraFEST assay, the study expanded antigen-specific CD4+ T cells using viral peptide pools, then sequenced them. Once cultured for more than nine days, the cells underwent separation to obtain CD4+ T cells. BNT162b2 vaccine or mRNA-1273 vaccine was given to participants in two doses. Wells containing over 1.5 million PBMC each were cultured with around 9.1 IU/ml IL-2 and approximately 10 ug/ml peptides. TCRdb keeps only in-frame clones here, not all; method: immunoSEQ multiplex PCR. Of 20,000 to 25,000 clones in the sample, roughly three quarters are singletons; the top ten hold less than 9.5%.

The TCR sequence derives from a human donor who received a COVID-19 vaccine. Sequencing was performed on CD4+ T cells from PBMCs cultured with HCoV-229E spike peptides, taken after COVID-19 vaccination. This chain connects TRBV5-1 to TRBJ1-2; 10 bases agree with TRBD1. The CDR3 region is CASSRLISGTGDGYTF. The CDR3, as DNA: TGCGCCAGCAGCCGGCTCATATCCGGGACAGGGGATGGCTACACCTTC.